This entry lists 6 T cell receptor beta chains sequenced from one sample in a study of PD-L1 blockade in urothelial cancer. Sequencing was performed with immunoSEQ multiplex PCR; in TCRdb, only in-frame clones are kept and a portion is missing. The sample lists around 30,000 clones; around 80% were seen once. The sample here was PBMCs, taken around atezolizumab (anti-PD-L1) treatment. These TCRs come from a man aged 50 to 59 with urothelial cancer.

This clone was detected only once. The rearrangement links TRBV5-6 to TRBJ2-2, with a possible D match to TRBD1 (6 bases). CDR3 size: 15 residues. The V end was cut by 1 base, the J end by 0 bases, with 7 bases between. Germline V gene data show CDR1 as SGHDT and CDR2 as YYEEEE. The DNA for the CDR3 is TGTGCCAGCAGCTTGAGGGGGACGAACACCGGGGAGCTGTTTTTT. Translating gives CASSLRGTNTGELFF.

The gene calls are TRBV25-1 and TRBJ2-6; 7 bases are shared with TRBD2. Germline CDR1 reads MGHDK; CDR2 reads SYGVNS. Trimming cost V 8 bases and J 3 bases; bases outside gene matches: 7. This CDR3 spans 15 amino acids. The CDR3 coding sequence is TGTGCCAGCCCCCCCCGGGGGGATGGGGCCAACGTCCTGACTTTC. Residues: CASPPRGDGANVLTF.

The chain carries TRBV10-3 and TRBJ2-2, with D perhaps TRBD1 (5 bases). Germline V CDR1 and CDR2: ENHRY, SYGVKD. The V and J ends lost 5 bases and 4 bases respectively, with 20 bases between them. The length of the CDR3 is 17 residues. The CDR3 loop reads CAISPSLERGGTGELFF. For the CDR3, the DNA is TGTGCCATCAGTCCCTCCTTGGAAAGGGGTGGCACCGGGGAGCTGTTTTTT.

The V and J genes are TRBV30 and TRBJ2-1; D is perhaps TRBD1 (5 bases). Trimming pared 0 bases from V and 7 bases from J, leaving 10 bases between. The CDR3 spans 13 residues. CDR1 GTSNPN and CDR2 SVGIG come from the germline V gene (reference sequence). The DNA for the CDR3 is TGTGCCTGGAGTGTAGTTCCAGGGAATGAGCAGTTCTTC. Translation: CAWSVVPGNEQFF.

The CDR3 coding sequence is TGTGCCAGTAGAGGGGCAGCCCAAGAGACCCAGTACTTC. Its translation is CASRGAAQETQYF. This chain uses TRBV19 with TRBJ2-5; D may be TRBD1 (5 bases). The CDR3 is 13 residues long. V was cut by 6 bases and J by 1 base, with 9 bases left in between. Germline CDR1 and CDR2: LNHDA and SQIVND (reference sequence).

Written as DNA, the CDR3 is TGTGCCACCAGCAGAGATTCCCTTGCGGCGTATAGCAATCAGCCCCAGCATTTT. Translation: CATSRDSLAAYSNQPQHF. The chain has TRBV15 and TRBJ1-5; D uncertain. The germline V and J ends were trimmed by 0 bases and 0 bases, with 15 bases remaining between them. CDR1 is LNHNV, CDR2 YYDKDF, per germline (reference sequence). CDR3 size: 18 residues.